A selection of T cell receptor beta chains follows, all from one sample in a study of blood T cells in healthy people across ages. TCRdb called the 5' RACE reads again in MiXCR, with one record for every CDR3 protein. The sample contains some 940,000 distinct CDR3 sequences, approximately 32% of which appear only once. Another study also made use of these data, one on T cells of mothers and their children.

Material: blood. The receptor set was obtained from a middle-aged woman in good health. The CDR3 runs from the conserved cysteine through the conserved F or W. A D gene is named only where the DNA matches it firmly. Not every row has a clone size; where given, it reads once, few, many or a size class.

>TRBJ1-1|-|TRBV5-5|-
CASSLMAGKRAFF
TGTGCCAGCAGCTTGATGGCAGGGAAGAGAGCTTTCTTT
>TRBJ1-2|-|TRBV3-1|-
CASSRQGVGYGYTF
TGTGCCAGCAGCCGTCAGGGAGTCGGGTATGGCTACACCTTC
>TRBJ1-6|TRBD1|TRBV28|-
CASTTGQGNSPLHF
TGTGCCAGCACCACCGGACAGGGGAATTCACCCCTCCACTTT
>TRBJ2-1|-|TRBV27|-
CASGLSPGPYNEQFF
TGTGCCAGCGGTTTATCACCGGGCCCCTACAATGAGCAGTTCTTC
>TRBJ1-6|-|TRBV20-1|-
CSASNQGMSYNSPLHF
TGCAGTGCTAGTAACCAGGGCATGTCCTATAATTCACCCCTCCACTTT
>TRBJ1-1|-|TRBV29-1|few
CSAWDKSIEAFF
TGCAGCGCCTGGGACAAGTCGATTGAAGCTTTCTTT
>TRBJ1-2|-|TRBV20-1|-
CSASGVGTVGGYTF
TGCAGTGCTAGTGGTGTAGGGACGGTGGGAGGCTACACCTTC
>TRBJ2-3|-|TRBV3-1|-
CASSHFSGVGADTQYF
TGTGCCAGCAGCCACTTTAGTGGGGTAGGGGCAGATACGCAGTATTTT
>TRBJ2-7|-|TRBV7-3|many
CASSLSSRDEQYF
TGTGCCAGCAGCTTAAGTAGTAGGGACGAGCAGTACTTC
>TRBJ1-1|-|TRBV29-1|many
CSVRWGGVNTEAFF
TGCAGCGTCCGCTGGGGGGGGGTGAACACTGAAGCTTTCTTT
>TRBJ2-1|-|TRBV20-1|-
CSAGVLAGGRNEQFF
TGCAGTGCTGGAGTACTAGCAGGGGGGCGCAATGAGCAGTTCTTC
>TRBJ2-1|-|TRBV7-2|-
CASSLVPGSGNEQFF
TGTGCCAGCAGCTTAGTCCCAGGGTCTGGCAATGAGCAGTTCTTC